A selection of T cell receptor beta chains follows, all from one sample in a study of T cell responses to AZD1222 COVID-19 vaccine. Libraries were prepared by immunoSEQ multiplex PCR; TCRdb keeps only in-frame clonotypes and omits some of them. The sample records some 110,000 clones, 93% being singletons. The sequencing here drew on peripheral blood, taken on day 0 of AZD1222 vaccination. These receptors all come from an adult in good health. Both conserved end residues are part of each CDR3. A D gene is named only where the DNA matches it firmly. Clone size is shown for a subset of rows, as once, few, many or a class of expanded clone.

V gene	clone size	D gene	J gene	CDR3 protein	CDR3 DNA
TRBV6-6	-	TRBD1	TRBJ2-7	CASSGGRGQGIYEQYF	TGTGCCAGCAGTGGGGGTAGGGGGCAGGGGATCTACGAGCAGTACTTC
TRBV2	-	TRBD2	TRBJ2-1	CASRKLAGSYNEQFF	TGTGCCAGCAGGAAACTAGCGGGAAGCTACAATGAGCAGTTCTTC
TRBV27	-	-	TRBJ1-5	CASSLRRGQPQHF	TGTGCCAGCAGTTTACGACGGGGTCAGCCCCAGCATTTT
TRBV6-6	-	TRBD1	TRBJ1-2	CASSRGQGGGYTF	TGTGCCAGCAGTAGGGGACAGGGCGGTGGCTACACCTTC
TRBV29-1	once	-	TRBJ2-1	CSVVGRAQFF	TGCAGCGTGGTCGGACGGGCGCAGTTCTTC
TRBV29-1	-	TRBD2	TRBJ2-1	CSVVNLAGGHNEQFF	TGCAGCGTTGTCAATCTAGCGGGAGGTCACAATGAGCAGTTCTTC
TRBV7-8	-	-	TRBJ2-6	CASSRQGSSGANVLTF	TGTGCCAGCAGCCGGCAGGGAAGCTCTGGGGCCAACGTCCTGACTTTC
TRBV23-1	-	TRBD1	TRBJ2-7	CASSLFYGQGRYEQYF	TGCGCCAGCAGTCTGTTTTACGGACAGGGGAGGTACGAGCAGTACTTC
TRBV5-1	-	TRBD2	TRBJ2-7	CASSLGGAGGPAYEQYF	TGCGCCAGCAGCTTGGGGGGAGCGGGAGGGCCGGCCTACGAGCAGTACTTC
TRBV27	-	TRBD1	TRBJ2-7	CASRRGQGYGEQYF	TGTGCCAGCAGAAGGGGGCAGGGCTATGGAGAGCAGTACTTC
TRBV2	-	-	TRBJ1-2	CASSEGFRDGYTF	TGTGCCAGCAGTGAAGGGTTCAGGGATGGCTACACCTTC
TRBV5-6	once	TRBD2	TRBJ2-7	CASSVGLAVGEQYF	TGTGCCAGCAGCGTCGGACTAGCGGTTGGCGAGCAGTACTTC
TRBV7-8	-	-	TRBJ1-4	CASSLAPGVREKLFF	TGTGCCAGCAGCTTAGCGCCGGGGGTCCGTGAAAAACTGTTTTTT
TRBV28	-	-	TRBJ1-5	CASSLFLAQPQHF	TGTGCCAGCAGTTTATTCCTGGCTCAGCCCCAGCATTTT
TRBV12-3/TRBV12-4	-	-	TRBJ1-2	CASVVRGGYTF	TGTGCCAGCGTAGTGAGGGGTGGCTACACCTTC
TRBV4-1	-	TRBD1	TRBJ2-5	CASSRNTGGRGETQYF	TGCGCCAGCAGCCGGAACACAGGGGGTAGGGGAGAGACCCAGTACTTC
TRBV5-4	once	-	TRBJ2-1	CASSPLAGEQFF	TGTGCCAGCAGCCCCCTCGCGGGGGAGCAGTTCTTC
TRBV24-1	-	TRBD2	TRBJ2-4	CATSDLWTAGGSAKNIQYF	TGTGCCACCAGTGATTTGTGGACAGCGGGAGGGTCGGCCAAAAACATTCAGTACTTC
TRBV7-2	-	-	TRBJ2-7	CASSHGAHGSGLEQYF	TGTGCCAGCAGCCACGGTGCCCACGGGAGTGGGCTCGAGCAGTACTTC
TRBV7-7	-	-	TRBJ2-2	CASSLAHGGAGELFF	TGTGCTAGCAGCTTAGCGCATGGTGGGGCCGGGGAGCTGTTTTTT
TRBV29-1	-	TRBD1	TRBJ2-3	CSVEAGGGTDTQYF	TGCAGCGTTGAAGCAGGGGGCGGCACAGATACGCAGTATTTT
TRBV23-1	-	TRBD1	TRBJ1-2	CAREIVGDRTGRINYGYTF	TGCGCCAGGGAAATAGTCGGAGACAGGACAGGCCGAATTAACTATGGCTACACCTTC
TRBV27	-	TRBD1	TRBJ1-2	CASSAGTGGANGYTF	TGTGCCAGCAGTGCAGGCACAGGGGGGGCGAATGGCTACACCTTC
TRBV5-1	-	-	TRBJ1-5	CASSLSSGVGQPQHF	TGCGCCAGCAGCTTGAGTTCAGGGGTCGGTCAGCCCCAGCATTTT
TRBV5-5	-	-	TRBJ1-2	CASSLGAGSTNYGYTF	TGTGCCAGCAGCTTGGGAGCAGGTTCCACTAACTATGGCTACACCTTC
TRBV7-2	-	TRBD2	TRBJ2-7	CASSLTSGVSYEQYF	TGTGCCAGCAGCCTAACTAGCGGGGTCTCCTACGAGCAGTACTTC
TRBV5-1	-	TRBD2	TRBJ2-3	CASTLGTSGGTDTQYF	TGCGCCAGCACCCTCGGGACTAGCGGGGGCACAGATACGCAGTATTTT
TRBV6-5	-	TRBD2	TRBJ2-1	CASSPWTSSLNEQFF	TGTGCCAGCAGTCCCTGGACTAGCTCCCTCAATGAGCAGTTCTTC
TRBV18	-	-	TRBJ2-1	CASSVQGSSYNEQFF	TGTGCCAGCTCAGTACAAGGGAGCTCCTACAATGAGCAGTTCTTC
TRBV24-1	-	-	TRBJ1-2	CATSLKGADYTF	TGTGCCACCAGTTTGAAGGGCGCGGACTACACCTTC
TRBV19	-	-	TRBJ2-3	CASSILGTDTQYF	TGTGCCAGTAGTATTCTGGGCACAGATACGCAGTATTTT
TRBV6-2/TRBV6-3	-	-	TRBJ2-1	CASSYRDSYNEQFF	TGTGCCAGCAGTTACAGGGACTCCTACAATGAGCAGTTCTTC
TRBV27	-	-	TRBJ1-4	CASSREGGLKLFF	TGTGCCAGCAGTCGAGAAGGAGGGTTAAAACTGTTTTTT
TRBV10-1	-	TRBD1	TRBJ2-7	CADRGHEQYF	TGCGCCGACAGGGGCCACGAGCAGTACTTC
TRBV5-1	once	TRBD1	TRBJ2-1	CASTGTGGSNEQFF	TGCGCCAGCACCGGGACAGGGGGCTCAAATGAGCAGTTCTTC
TRBV9	-	TRBD2	TRBJ2-2	CASSVVAAGSGNTGELFF	TGTGCCAGCAGCGTAGTTGCAGCGGGATCGGGGAACACCGGGGAGCTGTTTTTT
TRBV18	-	-	TRBJ1-4	CASSSRDANEKLFF	TGTGCCAGCTCATCCCGGGACGCAAATGAAAAACTGTTTTTT
TRBV6-5	-	-	TRBJ2-7	CASNLYEQYF	TGTGCCAGCAATTTATACGAGCAGTACTTC
TRBV5-4	-	TRBD1	TRBJ1-1	CASSPRGGGGTEAFF	TGTGCCAGCAGCCCCCGAGGGGGCGGGGGTACTGAAGCTTTCTTT
TRBV11-2	-	-	TRBJ2-1	CASSGGLTRFF	TGTGCCAGCAGCGGGGGACTTACACGGTTCTTC
TRBV7-3	-	-	TRBJ2-2	CASSFGGRGTGELFF	TGTGCCAGCAGCTTTGGGGGGCGAGGCACCGGGGAGCTGTTTTTT